This is a list of T cell receptor beta chains from one sample in a study of Graves' ophthalmopathy and Graves' hyperthyroidism. TCRdb ran MiXCR on the multiplex PCR reads and lists one entry per CDR3 protein. In the table there are approximately 380,000 distinct CDR3 sequences, 21% of which are singletons. The sequenced material came from peripheral blood. The receptors stem from a woman aged 18-29 years with stable Graves' hyperthyroidism. CDR3s include the opening cysteine and the closing phenylalanine or tryptophan. A D gene is named only where the DNA matches it firmly. Only some rows state a clone size, as once, few, many or a class for expanded clones.

D	V	size	J	CDR3	DNA
TRBD1	TRBV2	.	TRBJ2-3	CARGGGASTDTQYF	TGTGCCAGAGGGGGCGGAGCTAGCACAGATACGCAGTATTTT
TRBD1	TRBV9	many	TRBJ2-6	CASSGPGTGFGLNVLTF	TGTGCCAGCAGCGGTCCCGGGACAGGGTTCGGGCTCAACGTCCTGACTTTC
.	TRBV15	many	TRBJ2-5	CATSRDFQQETQYF	TGTGCCACCAGCAGAGATTTCCAGCAAGAGACCCAGTACTTC
.	TRBV12-3/TRBV12-4	many	TRBJ1-1	CASRRGGATEAFF	TGTGCCAGCAGGAGGGGGGGGGCCACTGAAGCTTTCTTT
TRBD1	TRBV29-1	many	TRBJ1-5	CSVRQGGDQPQHF	TGCAGCGTTCGACAGGGGGGGGATCAGCCCCAGCATTTT
.	TRBV5-1	many	TRBJ2-5	CASSRRGEETQYF	TGCGCCAGCAGCAGAAGGGGCGAAGAGACCCAGTACTTC
.	TRBV30	many	TRBJ2-4	CAWEDSSRNIKYF	TGTGCCTGGGAGGACAGTTCGAGGAACATTAAGTACTTC
.	TRBV7-2	many	TRBJ2-7	CASSLAYTYEQYF	TGTGCCAGCAGCTTAGCGTATACCTACGAGCAGTACTTC
TRBD1	TRBV6-5	many	TRBJ1-5	CASSYSTGHQPQHF	TGTGCCAGCAGTTACTCGACAGGGCATCAGCCCCAGCATTTT
.	TRBV6-2/TRBV6-3	many	TRBJ2-7	CASSYVLDYEQYF	TGTGCCAGCAGTTACGTCCTGGACTACGAGCAGTACTTC
.	TRBV5-1	many	TRBJ2-2	CASSFRTSNTGELFF	TGCGCCAGCAGCTTCCGCACCTCGAACACCGGGGAGCTGTTTTTT
.	TRBV6-1	few	TRBJ2-5	CASSRDLKDTQYF	TGTGCCAGCTCGCGGGACCTGAAAGATACCCAGTACTTC
.	TRBV20-1	many	TRBJ2-7	CSAAWNGYEQYF	TGCAGTGCTGCCTGGAATGGGTACGAGCAGTACTTC
.	TRBV19	few	TRBJ1-2	CASSDQPRGYTF	TGTGCCAGTAGTGACCAGCCTCGAGGCTACACCTTC
TRBD1	TRBV25-1	many	TRBJ2-5	CASSAGQGMGETQYF	TGTGCCAGCAGTGCTGGACAGGGGATGGGTGAGACCCAGTACTTC
TRBD2	TRBV20-1	many	TRBJ2-7	CSASALLAGSYEQYF	TGCAGTGCTAGCGCGCTACTAGCGGGATCGTACGAGCAGTACTTC
TRBD2	TRBV6-4	many	TRBJ2-7	CASRRLAGGPESSYEQYF	TGTGCCAGCAGACGACTAGCGGGAGGGCCAGAAAGCTCCTACGAGCAGTACTTC
TRBD1	TRBV6-1	few	TRBJ1-2	CASSGPDRGANYGYTF	TGTGCCAGCAGTGGCCCCGACAGGGGCGCTAACTATGGCTACACCTTC
TRBD2	TRBV6-2/TRBV6-3	many	TRBJ2-2	CASNFAGEDTGELFF	TGTGCCAGCAATTTCGCGGGAGAGGACACCGGGGAGCTGTTTTTT
.	TRBV12-3/TRBV12-4	many	TRBJ1-2	CASIPPRAAYPYGYTF	TGTGCCAGCATCCCCCCTCGGGCAGCATACCCCTATGGCTACACCTTC